This TCR beta chain was documented in a study of cytomegalovirus exposure and HLA in healthy donors. Study results and caveats: Some TCR beta chains (164 of them) were listed as cytomegalovirus-associated.

Trimming removed 7 bases from V and 7 bases from J; junction bases left unmatched: 11. The CDR3 totals 15 residues. Germline V lookup: CDR1 SNHLY, CDR2 FYNNEI. As regards this clone: Its antigen is not identified.

Assay: immunoSEQ multiplex PCR; the TCRdb copy retains only in-frame clones and omits some. The table lists some 64,000 clones, around 97% of them singletons. The sample was PBMCs. The chain carries TRBV2 and TRBJ2-7, with 12 positions matching TRBD2. This clonotype was sampled from a woman aged 18 to 35 in good health and CMV-seropositive. The CDR3 nucleotides are TGTGCCAGCACATACGGACTAGCGGGGCCCAATGAGCAGTACTTC. Amino acids: CASTYGLAGPNEQYF.